Here is one TCR beta chain with its context. Its antigen remains unidentified. The protocol was immunoSEQ multiplex PCR, while the TCRdb copy is restricted to in-frame clones and leaves out a portion. In the table there are over 45,000 clones, over 85% of which are singletons. This sample is drawn from a study of graft-versus-host responses after intestinal transplantation. Turning to the study itself: Each of the recipients got a multivisceral, liver-intestinal, or isolated intestinal transplant. Uniformly, recipients were administered anti-thymocyte globulin induction with subsequent tacrolimus and steroids for approximately 3 years. The study's findings and limits: GvH clones were identified in recipient marrow, with some first appearing in ileum or blood. Association was observed between peak circulating GvH clone levels and early post-transplant HvG declines.

The CDR3 sequence is 14 residues long. The V and J ends lost 1 base and 1 base respectively, with 8 bases between them. In germline, CDR1 is SGHRS, CDR2 YFSETQ. Specimen: PBMCs, collected around 790 days after a first intestinal transplant, on the day of a second. This chain connects TRBV5-1 to TRBJ1-1; D is possibly TRBD1 (5 bases). This TCR derives from a human patient who received an intestinal transplant, so some T cells may come from the graft donor. The CDR3 here is CASSLQGWNTEAFF. CDR3 DNA sequence: TGCGCCAGCAGCTTGCAGGGATGGAACACTGAAGCTTTCTTT.